This T cell receptor (beta chain) was sequenced for a study of sequential checkpoint blockade in melanoma. Study-wide background: First-line arms were nivolumab then ipilimumab, or the reverse, randomized 1:1.

Only one count was recorded for this clone. CDR1 and CDR2 (germline): MGHRA, YSYEKL. CDR3 length: 15 residues. Trimming cost V 2 bases and J 4 bases; bases outside gene matches: 6. The treatment: randomized to nivolumab then ipilimumab (arm A) or the reverse (arm B). From thawed PBMCs, live CD3+CD8+ cells negative for CD19 and CD56 were sorted. The assay was immunoSEQ multiplex PCR, and TCRdb's table has in-frame clones only and misses some. The data hold fewer than 40,000 clones, with about 88% observed a single time. The sample in question was CD8+ T cells sorted from blood (inferred from file names), obtained from a patient given nivolumab and ipilimumab in sequence. The source is a human donor with melanoma. The genes are TRBV4-1 and TRBJ2-5; 8 positions match TRBD2. In DNA form, the CDR3 reads TGCGCCAGCAGCCAATTAGCGGGAATCGGAGAGACCCAGTACTTC. It codes for CASSQLAGIGETQYF.